Listed here are 12 T cell receptor beta chains from one sample, sequenced in a study of blood T cell repertoires in COVID-19. This table comes from immunoSEQ multiplex PCR, and its TCRdb copy is limited to in-frame clones, with some not included. The sample holds more than 150,000 clones, 80% to 90% seen once. What was sequenced was peripheral blood. These receptors all come from a man aged 55 to 69 with acute or convalescent COVID-19.

The chain combines TRBV21-1 with TRBJ2-1; the table assigns TRBD1, which was not confirmed against the DNA. TRBV21-1 counts as a pseudogene. The CDR3 spans 15 residues. The CDR3 loop reads CASSNRQSVYNEQFF. The CDR3 DNA reads as TGTGCCAGCAGCAATAGACAGAGCGTTTACAATGAGCAGTTCTTC.

This chain links TRBV4-1 with TRBJ2-1; 8 bases match TRBD1. V dropped 4 bases and J dropped 9; count of bases not matched to a gene: 11. The CDR3 has 15 amino acids. Germline values: CDR1 MGHRA, CDR2 YSYEKL. The CDR3, as DNA: TGCGCCAGCAGCCTTGTGCAGGGGGCGGTGGGTGAGCAGTTCTTC. It encodes CASSLVQGAVGEQFF.

The J gene is TRBJ1-6, the V gene TRBV7-2; D uncertain. The CDR3 spans 15 residues. The V end was cut by 1 base, the J end by 6 bases, with 10 bases between. Per germline, CDR1 SGHTA and CDR2 FQGNSA. The CDR3 DNA sequence: TGTGCCAGCAGCTTAGAATCCAGGTTTAATTCACCCCTCCACTTT. Translation gives CASSLESRFNSPLHF.

The gene calls are TRBV5-1 and TRBJ2-5, with 10 bases aligning to TRBD1. The CDR3 consists of 13 residues. Germline V CDR1 and CDR2: SGHRS, YFSETQ. V trimming: 4 bases; J trimming: 5 bases; junction bases outside the gene matches: 2. The CDR3 here is CASSAGQGETQYF. DNA for the CDR3: TGCGCCAGCAGCGCGGGACAGGGGGAGACCCAGTACTTC.

This clone was seen just once. This sequence joins TRBV7-3 and TRBJ1-6; tentatively, D is TRBD1 (5 bases). Germline V lookup: CDR1 SGHTA, CDR2 FQGTGA. This CDR3 comprises 14 residues. The V and J ends lost 2 bases and 10 bases respectively, with 12 bases between them. CDR3 bases: TGTGCCAGCAGCTTACGGCCCCAGGGCTCACCCCTCCACTTT. Translated, it gives CASSLRPQGSPLHF.

V gene TRBV6-5 combines with J gene TRBJ2-7; D is ambiguous. The CDR3 has 15 residues. Germline values: CDR1 MNHEY, CDR2 SVGAGI. V was cut by 6 bases and J by 1 base, with 16 bases left in between. The CDR3 DNA reads as TGTGCCAGCAGAAGAGCGAACGACCTTTCCTACGAGCAGTACTTC. This translates into CASRRANDLSYEQYF.

V gene TRBV10-3 combines with J gene TRBJ2-7, with 9 bases that match TRBD1. J lost 3 bases, V lost 2 bases, and 5 bases had no gene match. Germline CDR1 ENHRY, CDR2 SYGVKD. This CDR3 comprises 15 residues. The CDR3 here is CAISEPGQGDYEQYF. In DNA, the CDR3 is TGTGCCATCAGTGAGCCGGGACAGGGCGACTACGAGCAGTACTTC.

This rearrangement joins TRBV5-4 to TRBJ2-5; the D gene is possibly TRBD1 (6 bases). This CDR3 has 14 residues. CDR1 SGHNT and CDR2 YYREEE come from the germline V gene (reference sequence). V was pared by 2 bases and J by 0 bases, with 8 bases between. Here the CDR3 DNA reads TGTGCCAGCAGCTTCACAGGGTACCAAGAGACCCAGTACTTC. This encodes CASSFTGYQETQYF.

CDR3 residues: CASTTRTGPTDTQYF. In nucleotides, the CDR3 is TGTGCCAGCACTACGCGGACAGGGCCGACAGATACGCAGTATTTT. This chain links TRBV28 with TRBJ2-3, with 8 bases matching TRBD1. Germline-derived CDR1 and CDR2 are MDHEN and SYDVKM. There are 15 residues in the CDR3. V shed 7 bases and J 3 bases; nucleotides not matched to a gene: 9.

This sequence joins TRBV7-6 and TRBJ2-7, with 7 bases identical to TRBD1. The CDR3 consists of 16 residues. Germline CDR1 is SGHVS and CDR2 is FNYEAQ. V was pared by 5 bases and J by 7 bases, with 17 bases of the junction left unmatched. The CDR3 nucleotides are TGTGCCAGCAGCACCGCCGGGACAGCCTCTCCTCCAGAGCAGTACTTC. This translates into CASSTAGTASPPEQYF.

V is TRBV7-2 and J is TRBJ1-6, with unresolved D. CDR1 is SGHTA, CDR2 FQGNSA, per germline. The CDR3 is 14 residues long. V lost 2 bases, J lost 10 bases, and 12 bases lay in between. Here the CDR3 DNA reads TGTGCCAGCAGCTTACTCCGGGATTACTCACCCCTCCACTTT. It specifies CASSLLRDYSPLHF.

The V call is TRBV27, the J call TRBJ2-1; D ambiguous. V was shortened by 2 bases and J by 9 bases, with 5 bases between the two germline ends. CDR3 length: 11 residues. CDR1 is MNHEY and CDR2 is SMNVEV in the germline V gene (reference sequence). CDR3 coding DNA: TGTGCCAGCAGTTTAGCCGGTGAGCAGTTCTTC. Protein: CASSLAGEQFF.